The 25 T cell receptor beta chains given below trace back to one sample, sequenced in a study of blood T cell repertoires in COVID-19. TCRdb's copy holds only in-frame clones and misses some; the assay was immunoSEQ multiplex PCR. Of 200,000 to 250,000 clones in the sample, nearly 85% are singletons; the top ten hold 5.5%. The sample consisted of peripheral blood. These receptor sequences come from a human donor in a cohort sampled during active COVID-19.

The chain employs TRBV6-4 and TRBJ2-1; D not certain. The germline V gene encodes CDR1 MRHNA and CDR2 SNTAGT. The germline V and J ends were trimmed by 3 bases and 10 bases, with 16 bases remaining between them. The CDR3 runs 14 residues. The CDR3, as DNA: TGTGCCAGCAGTGAGATTCAACCTCGAGGAGAGCAGTTCTTC. It encodes CASSEIQPRGEQFF.

The DNA for the CDR3 is TGCAGCGTTGAGGGCGGACAGGGCAATCAGCCCCAGCATTTT. This translates into CSVEGGQGNQPQHF. V usage is TRBV29-1 and J usage is TRBJ1-5, with 7 bases fitting TRBD1. The V segment lost 3 bases and the J segment 2 bases; nucleotides outside the gene matches: 4. This CDR3 contains 14 residues. In germline, CDR1 is SQVTM, CDR2 ANQGSEA.

The genes are TRBV19 and TRBJ1-1, with a tentative D call TRBD1 (5 bases). The CDR3 runs 13 residues. CDR1 and CDR2 from the germline V gene are LNHDA and SQIVND (reference sequence). The germline V and J ends were trimmed by 10 bases and 2 bases, with 14 bases remaining between them. The CDR3 loop is CATGLGFNTEAFF. The CDR3 nucleotides read TGTGCCACAGGGCTTGGGTTTAACACTGAAGCTTTCTTT.

This sequence joins TRBV27 and TRBJ2-7, with TRBD2 matching 7 bases. CDR3 length equals 14 residues. Germline CDR1 is MNHEY and CDR2 is SMNVEV (reference sequence). After removal of 2 bases from V and 3 bases from J, the junction contained 4 bases not matched to a gene. This CDR3 is CASSLSGDYYEQYF. The DNA for the CDR3 is TGTGCCAGCAGTTTAAGCGGGGATTACTACGAGCAGTACTTC.

This chain links TRBV3-1 (or the pseudogene TRBV3-2) with TRBJ2-7, with D possibly matching TRBD1 (6 bases). The CDR3 runs 13 residues. Germline CDR1 reads LGHDT; CDR2 reads YNNKEL (reference sequence). V dropped 5 bases and J dropped 6 bases, with 14 bases sitting between them. For the CDR3, the DNA is TGTGCCAGCAGCGGTCCCAGGGGTGGCGAGCAGTACTTC. It yields the protein CASSGPRGGEQYF.

The rearrangement joins TRBV19 to TRBJ1-5, with D perhaps TRBD1 (5 bases). Trimming removed 8 bases at V and 2 bases at J, with 13 bases between. The V gene's germline CDR1 is LNHDA and CDR2 SQIVND (reference sequence). The CDR3 has 14 residues. In nucleotides, the CDR3 is TGTGCCAGTGACCGGGACTTCGGCAATCAGCCCCAGCATTTT. Protein product: CASDRDFGNQPQHF.

The chain combines TRBV12-3 or TRBV12-4 with TRBJ2-1; a weak D match, TRBD1 (6 bases). The CDR3 extends over 13 amino acids. With 6 bases removed from V and 4 bases from J, the gap between germline ends came to 10 bases. CDR3 nucleotide sequence: TGTGCCAGCAGATCCGACAGGTACAATGAGCAGTTCTTC. This gives the protein CASRSDRYNEQFF.

The chain has TRBV7-2 and TRBJ1-4; a possible D gene is TRBD1 (5 bases). The CDR3 covers 15 residues. Trimming cost V 6 bases and J 8 bases, with 19 bases left between them. CDR1 and CDR2 from the germline V gene are SGHTA and FQGNSA. Here the CDR3 reads CASSPAGPAREKLFF. CDR3 DNA: TGTGCCAGCAGTCCCGCAGGGCCAGCCAGAGAAAAACTGTTTTTT.

This chain joins TRBV25-1 and TRBJ2-2; 10 nucleotides match TRBD2. Germline CDR1 is MGHDK and CDR2 is SYGVNS. V shed 3 bases and J 3 bases; nucleotides not matched to a gene: 1. The CDR3 has 15 amino acids. The CDR3 loop reads CASSESGRDTGELFF. As DNA, the CDR3 is TGTGCCAGCAGTGAGAGCGGGAGGGACACCGGGGAGCTGTTTTTT.

This sequence joins TRBV5-4 and TRBJ2-3; 8 bases line up with TRBD1. CDR3 length: 13 amino acids. Germline V CDR1 and CDR2: SGHNT, YYREEE (reference sequence). The V gene end was trimmed by 5 bases and the J gene end by 6 bases; junction bases not matched to a gene: 5. The CDR3 protein is CASSSWDRDTQYF. The CDR3 DNA sequence: TGTGCCAGCAGTTCGTGGGACAGGGATACGCAGTATTTT. Full variable domain (missing parts from reference TRBV5-4 and TRBJ2-3): ETGVTQSPTHLIKTRGQQVTLRCSSQSGHNTVSWYQQALGQGPQFIFQYYREEENGRGNFPPRFSGLQFPNYSSELNVNALELDDSALYLCASSSWDRDTQYFGPGTRLTVL.

This clone was detected only once. The rearrangement links TRBV1 to TRBJ2-3; the table names TRBD2, a call not compared with the DNA. TRBV1 is marked as a pseudogene. CDR3 length equals 20 residues. CDR3 bases: TGCACCAGCAGCCAACGGGCAAGTAGCGGGAGGGTTCGGGGCACAGATACGCAGTATTTT. Its protein is CTSSQRASSGRVRGTDTQYF.

J is TRBJ1-1 and V is TRBV5-1; D is possibly TRBD1 (5 bases). This CDR3 comprises 16 residues. Trimming cost V 6 bases and J 0 bases, with 18 bases left between them. Germline V gives CDR1 SGHRS, CDR2 YFSETQ. The CDR3 coding sequence is TGCGCCAGCACCCCAATTGGGGGGGAGTTGAACACTGAAGCTTTCTTT. This translates into CASTPIGGELNTEAFF.

V gene TRBV11-2 combines with J gene TRBJ2-1; D not certain. V was trimmed by 3 bases and J by 15 bases, leaving 12 bases between them. From germline, CDR1 is SGHAT and CDR2 FQNNGV. This CDR3 region has 11 residues. In DNA, the CDR3 is TGTGCCAGCAGCTTCGGCCAGCGTGGGTTCTTC. Its translation is CASSFGQRGFF.

This chain links TRBV6-2 or TRBV6-3 with TRBJ1-5, with D possibly matching TRBD1 (5 bases). Germline CDR1 MNHEY, CDR2 SVGEGT. V gave up 3 bases and J gave up 5 bases, with 14 bases separating them. The CDR3 is 15 amino acids. CDR3 loop: CASSYRQGGDQPQHF. Here the CDR3 DNA reads TGTGCCAGCAGTTATCGGCAGGGAGGGGATCAGCCCCAGCATTTT.

This rearrangement joins TRBV6-4 to TRBJ1-6, with TRBD1 matching 7 bases. The CDR3 is 14 amino acids. Per the germline V gene, CDR1 is MRHNA and CDR2 is SNTAGT. V lost 2 bases, J lost 9 bases, and 4 bases stayed unmatched. For the CDR3, the DNA is TGTGCCAGCAGTGACAGGGGGCAAAGTTCACCCCTCCACTTT. As protein: CASSDRGQSSPLHF.

This clone has just one count. The chain couples TRBV5-1 to TRBJ1-3, with D hard to call. Germline values: CDR1 SGHRS, CDR2 YFSETQ. The CDR3 has 16 residues. V was cut by 2 bases and J by 0 bases, with 12 bases left in between. The CDR3 bases are TGCGCCAGCAGCTTCGGACTCCTTAGCTCTGGAAACACCATATATTTT. Protein sequence: CASSFGLLSSGNTIYF.

J is TRBJ2-5 and V is TRBV29-1; possibly TRBD1 for D (5 bases). Trimming pared 7 bases from V and 4 bases from J, leaving 13 bases between. Germline assignment: CDR1 SQVTM and CDR2 ANQGSEA. This CDR3 spans 12 amino acids. As DNA, the CDR3 is TGCAGCGGGACCCAGGGCGGAGAGACCCAGTACTTC. It is translated as CSGTQGGETQYF.

This clone was detected a few times. The J gene is TRBJ1-1, the V gene TRBV6-5; D gene ambiguous. The CDR3 sequence is 14 residues long. Germline CDR1 MNHEY, CDR2 SVGAGI. V lost 2 bases and J lost 5, with 12 bases in between. CDR3 amino acids: CASSYGEGRTEAFF. In DNA, the CDR3 is TGTGCCAGCAGTTACGGGGAGGGAAGGACTGAAGCTTTCTTT.

CDR3 sequence reads: CASSGTGTSADEQFF. DNA for the CDR3: TGCGCCAGCAGCGGAACCGGGACAAGCGCCGATGAGCAGTTCTTC. J is TRBJ2-1 and V is TRBV5-1; weak D call: TRBD1 (6 bases). Per the germline V gene, CDR1 is SGHRS and CDR2 is YFSETQ. The CDR3 extends over 15 amino acids. With 4 bases removed from V and 8 bases from J, the gap between germline ends came to 19 bases.

This clone was seen a handful of times. V and J are TRBV19 and TRBJ2-1; D is perhaps TRBD2 (5 bases). Trimming took off 4 bases at V and 7 bases at J, with 8 bases between the two ends. The V gene's germline CDR1 is LNHDA and CDR2 SQIVND (reference sequence). The CDR3 extends over 12 amino acids. In DNA, the CDR3 is TGTGCCAGTAGTAGTCTAGCTAATGAGCAGTTCTTC. It encodes CASSSLANEQFF.

This clone was recorded many times. The chain employs TRBV9 and TRBJ2-1; D unclear. The V and J ends lost 0 bases and 8 bases respectively, with 9 bases between them. CDR1 is SGDLS, CDR2 YYNGEE, per germline. The CDR3 length is 13 residues. CDR3 region: CASSVGGRDEQFF. The CDR3 DNA sequence: TGTGCCAGCAGCGTAGGAGGCCGGGATGAGCAGTTCTTC.

The V call is TRBV18, the J call TRBJ2-7; a possible D gene is TRBD1 (5 bases). Trimming left V 3 bases short and J 3 bases short, with 9 bases between. Germline CDR1 is KGHSH and CDR2 is LQKENI. The CDR3 has 13 residues. The CDR3: CASSPTVFYEQYF. Here the CDR3 DNA reads TGTGCCAGCTCACCGACAGTATTCTACGAGCAGTACTTC. The whole variable domain, filled in from reference TRBV18 and TRBJ2-7, reads NAGVMQNPRHLVRRRGQEARLRCSPMKGHSHVYWYRQLPEEGLKFMVYLQKENIIDESGMPKERFSAEFPKEGPSILRIQQVVRGDSAAYFCASSPTVFYEQYFGPGTRLTVT.

The chain carries TRBV28 and TRBJ2-4, with TRBD2 matching over 9 bases. V lost 4 bases to trimming and J lost 1 base; unmatched junction nucleotides: 8. The CDR3 is 17 amino acids. Germline V gene data show CDR1 as MDHEN and CDR2 as SYDVKM. This chain's CDR3 is CASSYPGLASAKNIQYF. Written as DNA, the CDR3 is TGTGCCAGCAGTTACCCGGGACTAGCATCGGCCAAAAACATTCAGTACTTC. Looking up the rest from reference TRBV28 and TRBJ2-4 gives the full variable domain: DVKVTQSSRYLVKRTGEKVFLECVQDMDHENMFWYRQDPGLGLRLIYFSYDVKMKEKGDIPEGYSVSREKKERFSLILESASTNQTSMYLCASSYPGLASAKNIQYFGAGTRLSVL.

The rearrangement links TRBV29-1 to TRBJ2-2, with 12 bases identical to TRBD2. The CDR3 length is 16 residues. Looked up from germline, CDR1 is SQVTM and CDR2 is ANQGSEA. J was trimmed by 1 base and V by 6 bases; bases with no gene match: 6. This CDR3 is CSVPRLAGVNTGELFF. CDR3 sequence (DNA): TGCAGCGTACCCCGACTAGCGGGGGTGAACACCGGGGAGCTGTTTTTT.

This clone came up a few times. In DNA, the CDR3 is TGCAGCGTGGCGACAGCCGACTCTGGAAACACCATATATTTT. Translated, it gives CSVATADSGNTIYF. J is TRBJ1-3 and V is TRBV29-1; perhaps TRBD1 as D (5 bases). CDR3 size: 14 residues. Germline CDR1 is SQVTM and CDR2 is ANQGSEA. The V and J ends lost 6 bases and 0 bases respectively, with 12 bases between them.